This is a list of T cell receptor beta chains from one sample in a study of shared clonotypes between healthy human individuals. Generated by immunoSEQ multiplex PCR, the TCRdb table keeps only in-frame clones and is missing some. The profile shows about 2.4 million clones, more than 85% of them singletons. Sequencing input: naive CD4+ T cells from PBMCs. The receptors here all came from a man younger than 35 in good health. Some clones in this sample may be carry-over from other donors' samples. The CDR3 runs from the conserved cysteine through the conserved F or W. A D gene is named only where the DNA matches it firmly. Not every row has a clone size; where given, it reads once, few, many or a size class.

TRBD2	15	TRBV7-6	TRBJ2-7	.	TGTGCCAGCAGCTTAGGCGGGAGTGGGTACTACGAGCAGTACTTC	CASSLGGSGYYEQYF
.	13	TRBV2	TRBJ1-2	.	TGTGCCAGCAGTTACCAGGGGTTGGATGGCTACACCTTC	CASSYQGLDGYTF
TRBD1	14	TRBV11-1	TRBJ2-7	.	TGTGCCAGCAGCACAAAGGACAGGACCTACGAGCAGTACTTC	CASSTKDRTYEQYF
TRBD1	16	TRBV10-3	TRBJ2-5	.	TGTGCCATCAGTGTGAGAGAGACAGGGAGTTGGGAGACCCAGTACTTC	CAISVRETGSWETQYF
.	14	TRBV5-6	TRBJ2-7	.	TGTGCCAGCAGCGGGGGTTGGTACAGGGCCGAGCAGTACTTC	CASSGGWYRAEQYF
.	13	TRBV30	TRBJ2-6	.	TGTGCCTGGAAGAGGGGAACATACGACGTCCTGACTTTC	CAWKRGTYDVLTF
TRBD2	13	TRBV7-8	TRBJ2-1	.	TGTGCCAGCAGCTCACTAGCGGGGGAGGCGAGGTTCTTC	CASSSLAGEARFF
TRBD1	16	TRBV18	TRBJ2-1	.	TGTGCCAGCTCACCTACAGGGACAGCGGTGGTCAATGAGCAGTTCTTC	CASSPTGTAVVNEQFF
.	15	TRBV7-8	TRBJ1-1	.	TGTGCCAGCAGCTCCACTACAGGGAGAAGCACTGAAGCTTTCTTT	CASSSTTGRSTEAFF
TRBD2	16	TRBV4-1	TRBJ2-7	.	TGCGCCAGCAGCCAAGACATCCGGGGGGGCCCATACGAGCAGTACTTC	CASSQDIRGGPYEQYF
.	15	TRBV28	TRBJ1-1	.	TGTGCCAGCAGTCCACCCGAGGGACACCTCACTGAAGCTTTCTTT	CASSPPEGHLTEAFF
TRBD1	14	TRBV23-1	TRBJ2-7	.	TGCGCCAACTGGGACAGGCCTCCCATCCACGAGCAGTACTTC	CANWDRPPIHEQYF
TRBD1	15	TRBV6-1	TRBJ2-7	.	TGTGCCAGCAGGACCTCACAGGGGGCGACCTACGAGCAGTACTTC	CASRTSQGATYEQYF
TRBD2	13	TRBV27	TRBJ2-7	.	TGTGCCAGCAGTTGGGGCGGGAGGGGCGAGCAGTACTTC	CASSWGGRGEQYF
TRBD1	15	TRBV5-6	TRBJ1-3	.	TGTGCCAGCACCTGGACAGGGTTTGGTGGAAACACCATATATTTT	CASTWTGFGGNTIYF
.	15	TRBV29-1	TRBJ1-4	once	TGCAGCGTTGGGGGGGGAAAACGGGCTAATGAAAAACTGTTTTTT	CSVGGGKRANEKLFF
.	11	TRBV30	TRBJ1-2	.	TGTGCCTGGAGTAACACCTATGGCTACACCTTC	CAWSNTYGYTF